The present T cell receptor beta chain was sequenced within a study of T cell responses to AZD1222 COVID-19 vaccine. Whole-study results and caveats: Of spike-specific TCRs, nearly half reportedly target regions left unmutated in variants.

Using immunoSEQ multiplex PCR, the repertoire was profiled, and TCRdb retains in-frame clones only, with some absent. The sample consists of around 80,000 clones, 80% to 95% of them appearing once. About this clone: The antigen remains unidentified.

Pooling of second doses given at about 4 or about 12 weeks was done. Germline loops: CDR1 WSHSY, CDR2 SAAADI. The CDR3 has 15 residues. The V gene end was trimmed by 2 bases and the J gene end by 3 bases; junction bases not matched to a gene: 2. This sequence was found in an adult who received the AZD1222 COVID-19 vaccine. The chain couples TRBV10-2 to TRBJ2-2; 8 bases agree with TRBD1. Here the sequenced sample was peripheral blood, taken 28 days after the second AZD1222 dose. In nucleotides, the CDR3 is TGCGCCAGCAGTGAGGCAGGGGGCCACACCGGGGAGCTGTTTTTT. Its translation is CASSEAGGHTGELFF.